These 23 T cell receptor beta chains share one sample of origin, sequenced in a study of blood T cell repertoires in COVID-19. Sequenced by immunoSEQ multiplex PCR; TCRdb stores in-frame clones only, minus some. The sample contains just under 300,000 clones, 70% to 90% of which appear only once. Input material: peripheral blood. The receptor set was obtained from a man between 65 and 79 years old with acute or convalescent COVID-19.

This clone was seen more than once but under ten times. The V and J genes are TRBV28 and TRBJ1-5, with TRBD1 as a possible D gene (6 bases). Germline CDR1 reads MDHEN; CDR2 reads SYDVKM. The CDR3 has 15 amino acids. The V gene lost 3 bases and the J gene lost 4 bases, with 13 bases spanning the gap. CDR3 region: CASSFGGARNQPQHF. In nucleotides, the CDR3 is TGTGCCAGCAGTTTCGGGGGGGCGCGGAATCAGCCCCAGCATTTT.

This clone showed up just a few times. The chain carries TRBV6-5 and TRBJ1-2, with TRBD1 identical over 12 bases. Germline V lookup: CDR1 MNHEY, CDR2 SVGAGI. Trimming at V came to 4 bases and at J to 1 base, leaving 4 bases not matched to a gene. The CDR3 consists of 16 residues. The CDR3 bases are TGTGCCAGCAGTTGGGGACAGGGGGCGCTTAACTATGGCTACACCTTC. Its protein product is CASSWGQGALNYGYTF.

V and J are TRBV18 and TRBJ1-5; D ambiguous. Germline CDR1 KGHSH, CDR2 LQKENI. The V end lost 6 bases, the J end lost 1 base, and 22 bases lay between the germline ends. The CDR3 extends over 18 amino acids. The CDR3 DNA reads TGTGCCAGCTCCGCACGCGGGCTATCGGGGTCGAGCAATCAGCCCCAGCATTTT. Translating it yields CASSARGLSGSSNQPQHF.

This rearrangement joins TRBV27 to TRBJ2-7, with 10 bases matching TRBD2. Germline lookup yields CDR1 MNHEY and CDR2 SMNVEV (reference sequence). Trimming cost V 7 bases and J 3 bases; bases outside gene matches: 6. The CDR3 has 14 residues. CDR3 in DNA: TGTGCCAGCACCCCTAGCGGGAGCTACTACGAGCAGTACTTC. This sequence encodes CASTPSGSYYEQYF.

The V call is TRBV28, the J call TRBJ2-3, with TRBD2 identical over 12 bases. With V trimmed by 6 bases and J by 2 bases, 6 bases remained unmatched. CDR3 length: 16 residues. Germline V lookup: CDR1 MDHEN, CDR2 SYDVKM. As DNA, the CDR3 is TGTGCCAGCAGCCCTCGGACTAGCGGGATCACAGATACGCAGTATTTT. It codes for CASSPRTSGITDTQYF. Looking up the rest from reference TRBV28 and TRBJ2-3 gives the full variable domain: DVKVTQSSRYLVKRTGEKVFLECVQDMDHENMFWYRQDPGLGLRLIYFSYDVKMKEKGDIPEGYSVSREKKERFSLILESASTNQTSMYLCASSPRTSGITDTQYFGPGTRLTVL.

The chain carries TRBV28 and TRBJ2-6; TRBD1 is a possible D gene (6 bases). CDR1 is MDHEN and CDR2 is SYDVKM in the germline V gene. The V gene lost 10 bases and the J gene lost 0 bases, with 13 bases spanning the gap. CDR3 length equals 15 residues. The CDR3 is CAIAGANSGANVLTF. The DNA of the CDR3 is TGTGCCATAGCAGGGGCGAACTCTGGGGCCAACGTCCTGACTTTC. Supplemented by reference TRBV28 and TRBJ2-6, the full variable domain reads DVKVTQSSRYLVKRTGEKVFLECVQDMDHENMFWYRQDPGLGLRLIYFSYDVKMKEKGDIPEGYSVSREKKERFSLILESASTNQTSMYLCAIAGANSGANVLTFGAGSRLTVL.

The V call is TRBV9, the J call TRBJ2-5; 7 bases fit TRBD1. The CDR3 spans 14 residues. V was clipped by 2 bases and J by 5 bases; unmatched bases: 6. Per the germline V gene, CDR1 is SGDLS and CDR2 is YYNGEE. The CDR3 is CASSVSGQEETQYF. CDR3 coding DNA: TGTGCCAGCAGCGTGTCCGGACAGGAGGAGACCCAGTACTTC.

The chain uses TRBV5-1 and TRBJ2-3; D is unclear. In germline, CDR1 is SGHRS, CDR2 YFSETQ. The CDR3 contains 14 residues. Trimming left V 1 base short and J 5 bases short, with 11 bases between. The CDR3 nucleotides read TGCGCCAGCAGCTTGCGTCAAGCAGGAGATACGCAGTATTTT. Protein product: CASSLRQAGDTQYF.

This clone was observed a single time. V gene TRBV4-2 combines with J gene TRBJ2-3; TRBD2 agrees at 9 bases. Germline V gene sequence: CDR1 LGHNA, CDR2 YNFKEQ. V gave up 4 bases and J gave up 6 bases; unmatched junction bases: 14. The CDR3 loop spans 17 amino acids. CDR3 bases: TGTGCCAGCAGCCCACCTCAGGGCGGGGGGGCCAGGGATACGCAGTATTTT. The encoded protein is CASSPPQGGGARDTQYF.

The CDR3 protein is CASSLTTDGNQPQHF. CDR3 bases: TGTGCCAGCAGCCTGACGACAGACGGAAATCAGCCCCAGCATTTT. The rearrangement links TRBV7-9 to TRBJ1-5, with D possibly TRBD1 on 5 matching bases. V gave up 5 bases and J gave up 4 bases, with 15 bases separating them. The germline gives CDR1 SEHNR, CDR2 FQNEAQ (reference sequence). The CDR3 is 15 residues long.

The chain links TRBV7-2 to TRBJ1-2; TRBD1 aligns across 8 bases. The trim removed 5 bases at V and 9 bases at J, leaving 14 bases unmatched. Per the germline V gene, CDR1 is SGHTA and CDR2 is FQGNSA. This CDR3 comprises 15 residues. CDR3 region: CASSPQTGTGHRYTF. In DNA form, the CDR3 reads TGTGCCAGCAGCCCGCAGACCGGGACAGGTCATCGCTACACCTTC.

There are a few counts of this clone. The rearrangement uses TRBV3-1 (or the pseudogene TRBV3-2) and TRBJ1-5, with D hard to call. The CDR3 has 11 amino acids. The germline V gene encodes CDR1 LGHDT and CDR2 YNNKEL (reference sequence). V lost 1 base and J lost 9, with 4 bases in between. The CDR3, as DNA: TGTGCCAGCAGCCAAGGAGGGCCCCAGCATTTT. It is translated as CASSQGGPQHF.

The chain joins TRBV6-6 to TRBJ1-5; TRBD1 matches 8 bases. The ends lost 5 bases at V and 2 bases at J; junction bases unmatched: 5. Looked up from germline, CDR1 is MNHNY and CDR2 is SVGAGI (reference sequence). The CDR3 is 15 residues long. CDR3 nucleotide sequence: TGTGCCAGCAGTCGAACGACAGGGGGCAATCAGCCCCAGCATTTT. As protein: CASSRTTGGNQPQHF.

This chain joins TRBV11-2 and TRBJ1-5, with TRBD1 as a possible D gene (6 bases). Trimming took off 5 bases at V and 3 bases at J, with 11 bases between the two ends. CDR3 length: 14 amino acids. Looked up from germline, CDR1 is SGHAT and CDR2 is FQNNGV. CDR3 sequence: CASSQDRVNQPQHF. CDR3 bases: TGTGCCAGCAGCCAGGACAGAGTCAATCAGCCCCAGCATTTT.

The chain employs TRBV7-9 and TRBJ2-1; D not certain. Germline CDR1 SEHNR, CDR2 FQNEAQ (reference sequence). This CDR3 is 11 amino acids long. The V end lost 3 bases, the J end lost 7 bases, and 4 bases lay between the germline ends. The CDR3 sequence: CASSFSNEQFF. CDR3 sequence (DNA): TGTGCCAGCAGCTTTTCGAATGAGCAGTTCTTC.

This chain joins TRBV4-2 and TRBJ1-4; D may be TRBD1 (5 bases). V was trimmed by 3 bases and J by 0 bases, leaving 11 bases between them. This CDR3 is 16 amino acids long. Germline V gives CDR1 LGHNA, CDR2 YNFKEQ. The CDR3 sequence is CASSQAGRPTNEKLFF. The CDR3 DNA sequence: TGTGCCAGCAGCCAGGCAGGGAGGCCAACTAATGAAAAACTGTTTTTT.

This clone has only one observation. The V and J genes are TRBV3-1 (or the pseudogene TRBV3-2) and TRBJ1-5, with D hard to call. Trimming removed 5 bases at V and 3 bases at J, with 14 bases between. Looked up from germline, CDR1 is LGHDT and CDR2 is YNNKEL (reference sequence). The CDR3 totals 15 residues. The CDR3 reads CASSTRHGINQPQHF. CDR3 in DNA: TGTGCCAGCAGCACGAGACACGGGATCAATCAGCCCCAGCATTTT.

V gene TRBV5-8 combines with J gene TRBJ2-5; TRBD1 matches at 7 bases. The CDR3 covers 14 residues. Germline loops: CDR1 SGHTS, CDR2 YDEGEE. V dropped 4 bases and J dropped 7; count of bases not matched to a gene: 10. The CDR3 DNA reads TGTGCCAGCAGCGTGACAGGGCCCTGGGGGACCCAGTACTTC. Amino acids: CASSVTGPWGTQYF.

CDR3 residues: CASSQGQFLDTEAFF. CDR3 DNA sequence: TGTGCCAGCAGCCAGGGACAGTTTCTTGACACTGAAGCTTTCTTT. V gene TRBV4-2 combines with J gene TRBJ1-1; 7 positions agree with TRBD1. V lost 3 bases to trimming and J lost 3 bases; unmatched junction nucleotides: 7. Germline values: CDR1 LGHNA, CDR2 YNFKEQ. CDR3 length equals 15 residues.

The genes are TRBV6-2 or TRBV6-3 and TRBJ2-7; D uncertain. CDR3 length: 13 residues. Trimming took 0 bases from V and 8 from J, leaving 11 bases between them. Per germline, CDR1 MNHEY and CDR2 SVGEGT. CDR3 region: CASSYSSLWQQYF. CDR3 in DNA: TGTGCCAGCAGTTACTCATCCTTGTGGCAGCAGTACTTC.

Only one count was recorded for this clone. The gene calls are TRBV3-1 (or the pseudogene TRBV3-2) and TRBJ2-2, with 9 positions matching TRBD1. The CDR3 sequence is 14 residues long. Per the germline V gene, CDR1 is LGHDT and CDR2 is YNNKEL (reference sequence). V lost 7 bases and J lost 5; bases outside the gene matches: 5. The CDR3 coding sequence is TGTGCCAGCAAGACACAGGGGGCGACCGGGGAGCTGTTTTTT. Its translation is CASKTQGATGELFF.

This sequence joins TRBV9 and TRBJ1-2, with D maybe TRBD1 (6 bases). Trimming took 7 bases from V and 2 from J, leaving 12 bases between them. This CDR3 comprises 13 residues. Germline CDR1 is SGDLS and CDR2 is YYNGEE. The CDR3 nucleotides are TGTGCCAGCTCTCGGGACAAGAACTATGGCTACACCTTC. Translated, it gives CASSRDKNYGYTF.

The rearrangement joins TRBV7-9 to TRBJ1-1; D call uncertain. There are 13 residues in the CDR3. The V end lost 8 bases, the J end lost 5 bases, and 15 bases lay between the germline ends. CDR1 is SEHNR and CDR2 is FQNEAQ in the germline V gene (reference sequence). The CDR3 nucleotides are TGTGCCAGCGGGAGATTGGGAGGAACTGAAGCTTTCTTT. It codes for CASGRLGGTEAFF.